Reported below is one T cell receptor beta chain. Measured with immunoSEQ multiplex PCR; TCRdb has only the in-frame clones, and not every one. The sample yields roughly 500,000 clones, roughly 80% seen once. The sample originates from a study of shared clonotypes between healthy human individuals. CDR3 size: 18 residues. V shed 4 bases, J shed 1 base, and the junction held 12 bases outside the gene matches. CDR1 and CDR2 from the germline V gene are LNHDA and SQIVND (reference sequence). The V call is TRBV19, the J call TRBJ2-2; 7 nucleotides line up with TRBD1. Sequenced input: PBMCs. The sequence derives from a woman aged 40 to 50 in good health. Some clones in this sample may be carry-over from other donors' samples. CDR3 sequence reads: CASSTLLAGTVNTGELFF. CDR3 nucleotides: TGTGCCAGTAGTACACTCCTCGCCGGGACAGTGAACACCGGGGAGCTGTTTTTT.